Below, 10 T cell receptor beta chains from the same sample are listed, as sequenced in a study of regulatory T cells in long-lasting Graves disease. Relying on iRepertoire HTBI primers and Arm-PCR of CDR3 regions, the team built TCR beta libraries. TCRdb fed the multiplex PCR reads into MiXCR, producing one record per CDR3 protein. The sample includes approximately 400,000 distinct CDR3 sequences, just under 15% of them seen just once. Time point reported: newly diagnosed GD, antithyroid drugs for less than 3 months. The TCR library was prepared using RNA isolated from PBMCs. The sample was also reused in another study, on T cells in Graves' hyperthyroidism and ophthalmopathy.

This specimen consisted of peripheral blood mononuclear cells (PBMCs), obtained at new diagnosis, from a patient treated with antithyroid drugs. Receptors originate from a woman in her thirties with Graves disease.

Points on this clonotype: A clone one base away is much larger, so this may be a read error. The chain is built from TRBV7-6 and TRBJ2-1, with 13 nucleotides matching TRBD2. The CDR3 consists of 19 residues. J lost 5 bases, V lost 5 bases, and 15 bases had no gene match. Germline V lookup: CDR1 SGHVS, CDR2 FNYEAQ. The DNA of the CDR3 is TGTGCCAGCAGCCCCTGGACTAGCGGGAGATGTGGTGGGGACAATGAGCAGTTCTTC. The encoded protein is CASSPWTSGRCGGDNEQFF.

The table lists this clonotype with a count of one. The chain recombines TRBV6-2 or TRBV6-3 with TRBJ2-7; TRBD2 matches at 11 bases. Germline CDR1 MNHEY, CDR2 SVGEGT. The CDR3 has 14 residues. Trimming removed 6 bases from V and 5 bases from J; junction bases left unmatched: 6. CDR3 nucleotides: TGTGCCAGCAGGTACGGGACTAGCGGCAACGAGCAGTACTTC. It translates to CASRYGTSGNEQYF.

The chain joins TRBV6-2 or TRBV6-3 to TRBJ2-7; the D gene could be TRBD1 or TRBD2 (5 bases each). Trimming left V 5 bases short and J 5 bases short, with 16 bases between. Germline-derived CDR1 and CDR2 are MNHEY and SVGEGT. The CDR3 runs to 14 residues. CDR3: CASSELQGVNEQYF. For the CDR3, the DNA is TGTGCCAGCAGTGAATTGCAGGGAGTGAACGAGCAGTACTTC.

Comments on this clonotype: A clone one base away is much larger, so this may be a read error. Here the CDR3 reads CAGSQDRVGNGEQFF. The CDR3 DNA reads as TGTGCCGGCAGCCAAGATCGGGTCGGGAATGGGGAGCAGTTCTTC. The chain couples TRBV3-1 to TRBJ2-3; perhaps TRBD2 as D (5 bases). With the DNA end fitting TRBJ2-1 better, the J assignment may be wrong. The CDR3 has 15 residues. Germline lookup yields CDR1 LGHDT and CDR2 YNNKEL (reference sequence).

This clonotype was recorded many times. The chain is built from TRBV11-2 and TRBJ2-3; TRBD2 matches at 9 bases. The CDR3 totals 18 residues. The ends lost 3 bases at V and 0 bases at J; junction bases unmatched: 10. CDR1 is SGHAT, CDR2 FQNNGV, per germline. CDR3 loop: CASSFFAGGFPSTDTQYF. For the CDR3, the DNA is TGTGCCAGCAGCTTTTTCGCGGGAGGGTTCCCAAGCACAGATACGCAGTATTTT. Drawing the rest from reference TRBV11-2 and TRBJ2-3, the complete variable domain is EAGVAQSPRYKIIEKRQSVAFWCNPISGHATLYWYQQILGQGPKLLIQFQNNGVVDDSQLPKDRFSAERLKGVDSTLKIQPAKLEDSAVYLCASSFFAGGFPSTDTQYFGPGTRLTVL.

The V call is TRBV6-1, the J call TRBJ2-7; 7 nucleotides match TRBD1. The CDR3 is 15 amino acids. The germline V gene encodes CDR1 MNHNS and CDR2 SASEGT. V shed 8 bases, J shed 0 bases, and the junction held 10 bases outside the gene matches. CDR3 protein: CASARGQQSSYEQYF. The CDR3 DNA reads TGTGCCAGCGCTCGGGGACAGCAAAGCTCCTACGAGCAGTACTTC.

This clonotype has a count of ten or more. CDR3 protein: CASSLVNVRRGYPAGAFF. The CDR3 nucleotides read TGTGCCAGCAGCTTAGTAAATGTAAGGAGGGGCTATCCCGCCGGAGCTTTCTTT. The rearrangement joins TRBV7-8 to TRBJ1-1, with D perhaps TRBD1 (5 bases). From germline, CDR1 is SGHVS and CDR2 FQNEAQ. The CDR3 has 18 amino acids. Trimming cost V 1 base and J 10 bases, with 28 bases left between them.

This chain joins TRBV18 and TRBJ1-1; no reliable D call. Per germline, CDR1 KGHSH and CDR2 LQKENI. Trimming took off 3 bases at V and 3 bases at J, with 14 bases between the two ends. This CDR3 comprises 15 residues. In DNA form, the CDR3 reads TGTGCCAGCTCACCCCCTGGCAGCTATGACACTGAAGCTTTCTTT. It codes for CASSPPGSYDTEAFF.

The J gene is TRBJ2-3, the V gene TRBV12-3 or TRBV12-4, with D hard to call. V dropped 3 bases and J dropped 2 bases, with 9 bases sitting between them. CDR3 length: 14 amino acids. The CDR3 loop is CASSFISYTDTQYF. In DNA form, the CDR3 reads TGTGCCAGCAGTTTCATTAGCTACACAGATACGCAGTATTTT.

This clonotype appeared a few times. The rearrangement uses TRBV7-9 and TRBJ1-2; no clear D. Germline CDR1 reads SEHNR; CDR2 reads FQNEAQ (reference sequence). V lost 3 bases, J lost 4 bases, and 9 bases lay in between. This CDR3 comprises 13 residues. The CDR3 loop reads CASSFGRSYGYTF. In DNA, the CDR3 is TGTGCCAGCAGCTTCGGCAGGTCCTATGGCTACACCTTC.